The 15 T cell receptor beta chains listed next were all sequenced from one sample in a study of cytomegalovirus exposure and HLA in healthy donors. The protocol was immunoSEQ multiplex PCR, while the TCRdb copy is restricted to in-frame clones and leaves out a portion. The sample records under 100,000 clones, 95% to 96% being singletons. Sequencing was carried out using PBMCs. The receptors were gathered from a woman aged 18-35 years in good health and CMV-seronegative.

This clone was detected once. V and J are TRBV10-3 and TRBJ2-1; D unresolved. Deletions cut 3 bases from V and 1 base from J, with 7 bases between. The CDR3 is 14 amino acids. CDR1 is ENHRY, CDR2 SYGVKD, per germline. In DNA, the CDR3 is TGTGCCATCAGTGATGACACTTCCTACAATGAGCAGTTCTTC. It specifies CAISDDTSYNEQFF.

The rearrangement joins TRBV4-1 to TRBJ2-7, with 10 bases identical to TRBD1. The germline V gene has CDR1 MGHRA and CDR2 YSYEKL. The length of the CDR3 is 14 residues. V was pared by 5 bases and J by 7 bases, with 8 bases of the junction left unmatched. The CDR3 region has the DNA TGCGCCAGCAGCTCCACGGACAGGGGGTTAGAGCAGTACTTC. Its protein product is CASSSTDRGLEQYF.

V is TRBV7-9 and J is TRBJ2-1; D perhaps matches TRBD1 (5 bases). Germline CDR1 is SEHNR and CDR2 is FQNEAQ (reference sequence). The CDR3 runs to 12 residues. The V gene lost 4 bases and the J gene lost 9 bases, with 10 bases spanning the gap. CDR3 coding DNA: TGTGCCAGCAGCTGGGCTAGGGGTGAGCAGTTCTTC. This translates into CASSWARGEQFF. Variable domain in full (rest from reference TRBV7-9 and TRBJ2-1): DTGVSQNPRHKITKRGQNVTFRCDPISEHNRLYWYRQTLGQGPEFLTYFQNEAQLEKSRLLSDRFSAERPKGSFSTLEIQRTEQGDSAMYLCASSWARGEQFFGPGTRLTVL.

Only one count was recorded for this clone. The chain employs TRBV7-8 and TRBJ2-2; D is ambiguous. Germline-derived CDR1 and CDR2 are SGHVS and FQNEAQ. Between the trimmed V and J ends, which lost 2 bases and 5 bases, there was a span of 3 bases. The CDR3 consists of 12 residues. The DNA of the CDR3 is TGTGCCAGCAGCTTACAGACCGGGGAGCTGTTTTTT. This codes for CASSLQTGELFF.

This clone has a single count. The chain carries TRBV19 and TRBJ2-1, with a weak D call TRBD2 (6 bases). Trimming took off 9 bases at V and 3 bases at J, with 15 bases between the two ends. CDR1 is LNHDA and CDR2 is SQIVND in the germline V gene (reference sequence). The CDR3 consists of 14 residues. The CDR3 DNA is TGTGCCAGCGGGGGTTCAGCAGGCTACAATGAGCAGTTCTTC. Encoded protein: CASGGSAGYNEQFF.

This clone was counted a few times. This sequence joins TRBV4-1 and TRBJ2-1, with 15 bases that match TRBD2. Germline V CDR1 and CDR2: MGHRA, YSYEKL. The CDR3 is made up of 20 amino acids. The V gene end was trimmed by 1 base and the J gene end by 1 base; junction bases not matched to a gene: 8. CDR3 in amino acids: CASSQGTSGRGRVSYNEQFF. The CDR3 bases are TGCGCCAGCAGCCAAGGGACTAGCGGGAGGGGACGGGTTTCCTACAATGAGCAGTTCTTC.

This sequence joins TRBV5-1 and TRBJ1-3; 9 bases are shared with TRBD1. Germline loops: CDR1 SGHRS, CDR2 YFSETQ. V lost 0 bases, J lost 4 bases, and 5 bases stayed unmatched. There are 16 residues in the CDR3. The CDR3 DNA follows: TGCGCCAGCAGCTTGGATGGGACAGGGTACGGAAACACCATATATTTT. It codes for CASSLDGTGYGNTIYF.

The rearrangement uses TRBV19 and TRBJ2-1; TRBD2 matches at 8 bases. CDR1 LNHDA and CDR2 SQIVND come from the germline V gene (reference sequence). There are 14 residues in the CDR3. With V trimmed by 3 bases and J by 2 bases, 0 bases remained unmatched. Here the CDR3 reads CASSMGLAYNEQFF. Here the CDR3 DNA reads TGTGCCAGTAGTATGGGACTAGCCTACAATGAGCAGTTCTTC. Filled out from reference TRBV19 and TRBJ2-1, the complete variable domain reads DGGITQSPKYLFRKEGQNVTLSCEQNLNHDAMYWYRQDPGQGLRLIYYSQIVNDFQKGDIAEGYSVSREKKESFPLTVTSAQKNPTAFYLCASSMGLAYNEQFFGPGTRLTVL.

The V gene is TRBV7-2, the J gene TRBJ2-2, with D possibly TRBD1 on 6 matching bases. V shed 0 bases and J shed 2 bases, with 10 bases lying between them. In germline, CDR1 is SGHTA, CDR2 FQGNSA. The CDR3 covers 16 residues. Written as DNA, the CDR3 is TGTGCCAGCAGCTTAGCGCTACAGGGAAACACCGGGGAGCTGTTTTTT. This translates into CASSLALQGNTGELFF.

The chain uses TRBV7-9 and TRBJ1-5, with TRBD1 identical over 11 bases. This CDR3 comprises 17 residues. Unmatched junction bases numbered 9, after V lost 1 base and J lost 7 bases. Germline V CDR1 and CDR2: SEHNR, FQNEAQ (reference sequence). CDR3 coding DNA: TGTGCCAGCAGCTTAGGGACAGGGGGCACGGGGGAGCAGCCCCAGCATTTT. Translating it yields CASSLGTGGTGEQPQHF. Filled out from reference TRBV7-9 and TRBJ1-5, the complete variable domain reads DTGVSQNPRHKITKRGQNVTFRCDPISEHNRLYWYRQTLGQGPEFLTYFQNEAQLEKSRLLSDRFSAERPKGSFSTLEIQRTEQGDSAMYLCASSLGTGGTGEQPQHFGDGTRLSIL.

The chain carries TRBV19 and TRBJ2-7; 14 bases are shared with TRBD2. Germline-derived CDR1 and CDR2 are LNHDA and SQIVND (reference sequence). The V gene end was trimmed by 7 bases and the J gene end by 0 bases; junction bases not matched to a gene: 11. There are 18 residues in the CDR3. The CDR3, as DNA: TGTGCCAGTACCCCCGGGACTAGCGGGGGACTATACTCCTACGAGCAGTACTTC. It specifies CASTPGTSGGLYSYEQYF.

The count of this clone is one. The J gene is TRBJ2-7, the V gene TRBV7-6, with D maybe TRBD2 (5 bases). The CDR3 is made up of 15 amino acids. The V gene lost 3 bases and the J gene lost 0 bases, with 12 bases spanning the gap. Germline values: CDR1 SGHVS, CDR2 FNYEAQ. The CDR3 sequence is CASSLKAVNSYEQYF. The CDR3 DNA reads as TGTGCCAGCAGCTTGAAAGCGGTAAACTCCTACGAGCAGTACTTC.

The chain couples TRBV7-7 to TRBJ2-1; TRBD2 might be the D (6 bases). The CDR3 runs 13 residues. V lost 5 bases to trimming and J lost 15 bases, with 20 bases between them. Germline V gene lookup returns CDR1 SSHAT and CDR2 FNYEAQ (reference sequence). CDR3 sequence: CASSRDTGGDPFF. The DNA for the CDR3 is TGTGCCAGCAGCCGGGATACCGGAGGGGATCCGTTCTTC.

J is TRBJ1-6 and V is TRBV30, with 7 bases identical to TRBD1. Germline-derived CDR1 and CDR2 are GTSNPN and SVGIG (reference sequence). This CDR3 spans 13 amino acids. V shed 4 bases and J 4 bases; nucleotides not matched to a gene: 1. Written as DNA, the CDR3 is TGTGCCTGGAACAGGGGATATAATTCACCCCTCCACTTT. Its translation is CAWNRGYNSPLHF. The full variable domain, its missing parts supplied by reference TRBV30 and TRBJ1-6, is SQTIHQWPATLVQPVGSPLSLECTVEGTSNPNLYWYRQAAGRGLQLLFYSVGIGQISSEVPQNLSASRPQDRQFILSSKKLLLSDSGFYLCAWNRGYNSPLHFGNGTRLTVT.

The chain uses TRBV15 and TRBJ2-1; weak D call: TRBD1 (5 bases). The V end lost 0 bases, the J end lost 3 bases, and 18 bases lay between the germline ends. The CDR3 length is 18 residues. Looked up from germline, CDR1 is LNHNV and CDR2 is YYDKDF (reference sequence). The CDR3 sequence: CATSRDLGVRLFYNEQFF. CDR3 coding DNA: TGTGCCACCAGCAGAGATCTAGGGGTTCGCCTTTTCTACAATGAGCAGTTCTTC.